The 8 T cell receptor beta chains below were found in one sample sequenced in a study of OX40 agonist ivuxolimab in advanced cancers. Using immunoSEQ multiplex PCR, the repertoire was profiled, and TCRdb retains in-frame clones only, with some absent. The sample has roughly 73,000 clones, more than 80% seen once. This material consisted of CD4+ or CD8+ T cells sorted from blood, taken in a trial of the OX40 agonist ivuxolimab. These receptors were collected from an adult with an advanced solid tumor such as melanoma, head and neck, liver or kidney cancer.

The sample holds a few counts of this clone. V and J are TRBV2 and TRBJ1-3, with D perhaps matching TRBD1 (6 bases). The CDR3 length is 15 residues. V lost 6 bases and J lost 0, with 12 bases in between. Germline V gene lookup returns CDR1 SNHLY and CDR2 FYNNEI. CDR3 bases: TGTGCCAGCAGGGGTTACAGGGACTCTGGAAACACCATATATTTT. Its translation is CASRGYRDSGNTIYF.

This chain links TRBV18 with TRBJ2-5; 9 bases are shared with TRBD2. Germline V lookup: CDR1 KGHSH, CDR2 LQKENI. CDR3 length: 17 amino acids. Trimming took 0 bases from V and 3 from J; bases not matched to a gene: 8. The CDR3 is CASSPPRLAGGEETQYF. CDR3 nucleotides: TGTGCCAGCTCACCACCGAGGCTCGCGGGGGGGGAAGAGACCCAGTACTTC.

The genes are TRBV19 and TRBJ1-5, with D perhaps matching TRBD1 (6 bases). There are 17 residues in the CDR3. V lost 7 bases, J lost 4 bases, and 23 bases lay in between. The germline CDR1 and CDR2 sequences are LNHDA and SQIVND (reference sequence). The CDR3 DNA is TGTGCCAGTATGGAGACGACAACGGGGACAAGGAATCAGCCCCAGCATTTT. This sequence encodes CASMETTTGTRNQPQHF. Full variable domain (missing parts from reference TRBV19 and TRBJ1-5): DGGITQSPKYLFRKEGQNVTLSCEQNLNHDAMYWYRQDPGQGLRLIYYSQIVNDFQKGDIAEGYSVSREKKESFPLTVTSAQKNPTAFYLCASMETTTGTRNQPQHFGDGTRLSIL.

This chain links TRBV27 with TRBJ2-2; 13 nucleotides match TRBD2. Germline-derived CDR1 and CDR2 are MNHEY and SMNVEV (reference sequence). CDR3 size: 17 residues. J lost 5 bases, V lost 5 bases, and 8 bases had no gene match. CDR3 DNA: TGTGCCAGCAGTACTAGACTAGCGGGGGGTGGAACCGGGGAGCTGTTTTTT. This translates into CASSTRLAGGGTGELFF.

Worth noting for this clone: One junction end does not reproduce the germline sequence, and a read error may be involved. V gene TRBV5-6 combines with J gene TRBJ2-6; maybe TRBD2 (7 bases). The DNA end favors TRBJ2-7, so the J call may be wrong. This CDR3 region has 15 residues. Germline V CDR1 and CDR2: SGHDT, YYEEEE. CDR3 loop: CASSWTGGPAYKQYF. For the CDR3, the DNA is TGTGCCAGCAGCTGGACCGGGGGGCCGGCCTACAAGCAGTACTTC.

The V call is TRBV5-4, the J call TRBJ2-2; the match to TRBD2 covers 9 bases. The CDR3 is 19 residues long. Germline values: CDR1 SGHNT, CDR2 YYREEE (reference sequence). V was pared by 4 bases and J by 2 bases, with 15 bases of the junction left unmatched. CDR3 sequence: CASSQGQASGALNTGELFF. CDR3 coding DNA: TGTGCCAGCAGCCAAGGACAAGCTAGCGGGGCTCTAAACACCGGGGAGCTGTTTTTT.

Only one count was recorded for this clone. The chain joins TRBV6-6 to TRBJ1-1, with 8 bases aligning to TRBD1. The V and J ends lost 5 bases and 0 bases, in that order; junction bases with no gene match: 5. The CDR3 is 15 residues long. The germline V gene has CDR1 MNHNY and CDR2 SVGAGI (reference sequence). CDR3 bases: TGTGCCAGCAGTACGGAGGGACAGGTGAACACTGAAGCTTTCTTT. Translated: CASSTEGQVNTEAFF.

The chain has TRBV5-1 and TRBJ1-5; no firm D call. Looked up from germline, CDR1 is SGHRS and CDR2 is YFSETQ. The CDR3 runs 13 residues. V lost 4 bases and J lost 3, with 8 bases in between. This chain's CDR3 is CASSAEPNQPQHF. In DNA form, the CDR3 reads TGCGCCAGCAGCGCCGAACCCAATCAGCCCCAGCATTTT.